Listed below are T cell receptor beta chains from one sample, sequenced in a study of control samples from healthy donors and cancer patients. The repertoire was sequenced with immunoSEQ multiplex PCR; TCRdb's copy has only in-frame clones and lacks some. The sample records under 150,000 clones, about nine tenths being singletons. Sequenced sample: blood. The receptor set was obtained from a middle-aged man in good health. The CDR3 runs from the conserved cysteine through the conserved F or W. Fields, in order: J gene, D gene, clone size, V gene, CDR3 protein, CDR3 DNA. The D gene is left open where the match is weak. Size tells how often a clone was seen (once, few, many) or the class of an expanded clone, and some rows leave it out.

TRBJ2-2	.	.	TRBV6-5	CASSLRGTGELFF	TGTGCCAGCAGTCTCAGGGGTACCGGGGAGCTGTTTTTT
TRBJ1-4	.	.	TRBV4-3	CASSQGLMRKLFF	TGCGCCAGCAGCCAAGGGTTAATGAGGAAACTGTTTTTT
TRBJ2-1	.	few	TRBV6-5	CAIQRDSYNEQFF	TGTGCCATACAACGGGACTCCTACAATGAGCAGTTCTTC
TRBJ2-1	TRBD2	.	TRBV30	CAWSSNLAGAYNEQFF	TGTGCCTGGAGTTCCAATCTAGCGGGGGCTTACAATGAGCAGTTCTTC
TRBJ2-1	.	.	TRBV11-3	CASSLLPGSSYNEQFF	TGTGCCAGCAGCTTACTCCCAGGGAGCTCCTACAATGAGCAGTTCTTC
TRBJ1-1	.	.	TRBV6-5	CASRALALNTEAFF	TGTGCCAGCAGGGCCTTGGCCCTGAACACTGAAGCTTTCTTT
TRBJ2-1	TRBD1	.	TRBV7-3	CASSLTGTGRYNEQFF	TGTGCCAGCAGCTTAACGGGGACAGGGAGATACAATGAGCAGTTCTTC
TRBJ2-2	TRBD1	.	TRBV29-1	CSVTGGSTGELFF	TGCAGCGTGACAGGGGGCAGTACCGGGGAGCTGTTTTTT
TRBJ1-3	TRBD1	.	TRBV4-1	CASSQTGTAGNTIYF	TGCGCCAGCAGCCAAACCGGGACAGCTGGAAACACCATATATTTT
TRBJ2-3	.	.	TRBV5-1	CASSPGRSTDTQYF	TGCGCCAGCAGCCCCGGCAGGAGCACAGATACGCAGTATTTT
TRBJ2-7	.	.	TRBV3-1/TRBV3-2	CASSQKGEQYF	TGTGCCAGCAGCCAGAAAGGCGAGCAGTACTTC
TRBJ2-1	.	.	TRBV3-1/TRBV3-2	CASSQESGIFNNEQFF	TGTGCCAGCAGCCAAGAATCGGGAATTTTCAACAATGAGCAGTTCTTC
TRBJ2-2	TRBD1	.	TRBV24-1	CATSDRVTGELFF	TGTGCCACCTCGGACAGGGTGACCGGGGAGCTGTTTTTT
TRBJ1-2	.	.	TRBV6-5	CASSYSPRQEGYTF	TGTGCCAGCAGTTACTCCCCCCGGCAGGAGGGCTACACCTTC
TRBJ1-6	.	.	TRBV28	CASRPGQGLYNSPLHF	TGTGCCAGCAGACCCGGGCAGGGTCTCTATAATTCACCCCTCCACTTT
TRBJ1-2	.	.	TRBV6-5	CASSRGGGGYTF	TGTGCCAGCAGTCGTGGGGGCGGAGGCTACACCTTC
TRBJ1-2	.	.	TRBV7-2	CASSQRWGNYGYTF	TGTGCCAGCAGCCAACGCTGGGGTAACTATGGCTACACCTTC
TRBJ2-5	.	.	TRBV7-3	CASSLTQKETQYF	TGTGCCAGCAGCTTAACTCAAAAGGAGACCCAGTACTTC
TRBJ2-3	.	.	TRBV30	CAWKRQLTDTQYF	TGTGCCTGGAAGCGACAGCTCACAGATACGCAGTATTTT
TRBJ1-1	.	.	TRBV19	CASTQPGAEAFF	TGTGCCAGTACCCAACCAGGGGCTGAAGCTTTCTTT
TRBJ2-1	TRBD2	.	TRBV6-4	CASSASGVLSSYNEQFF	TGTGCCAGCAGTGCTAGCGGGGTTCTGAGCTCCTACAATGAGCAGTTCTTC
TRBJ2-1	TRBD1	.	TRBV7-3	CASSSDRDRGGNEQFF	TGTGCCAGCAGCTCTGACCGGGACAGGGGGGGCAATGAGCAGTTCTTC
TRBJ1-1	.	.	TRBV9	CASSVVPGRNTEAFF	TGTGCCAGCAGCGTAGTGCCAGGGCGGAACACTGAAGCTTTCTTT
TRBJ1-3	TRBD1	.	TRBV3-1/TRBV3-2	CASRGTGVLGNTIYF	TGTGCCAGCAGGGGGACAGGGGTTCTGGGAAACACCATATATTTT
TRBJ2-3	TRBD1	few	TRBV6-5	CASTKQGAFTDTQYF	TGTGCCAGCACGAAACAGGGGGCCTTTACAGATACGCAGTATTTT
TRBJ1-6	.	.	TRBV7-9	CASSRRNSPLHF	TGTGCCAGCAGCCGTAGAAATTCACCCCTCCACTTT
TRBJ1-1	.	.	TRBV11-2	CASSPGGTEAFF	TGTGCCAGCAGCCCTGGAGGCACTGAAGCTTTCTTT
TRBJ2-1	.	.	TRBV3-1/TRBV3-2	CASSHGSPEQFF	TGTGCCAGCAGCCACGGGAGTCCTGAGCAGTTCTTC
TRBJ2-3	TRBD2	.	TRBV11-2	CASSLRTSGGGNTDTQYF	TGTGCCAGCAGCCTACGGACTAGCGGGGGGGGGAACACAGATACGCAGTATTTT
TRBJ2-1	.	.	TRBV24-1	CATSDLRYNEQFF	TGTGCCACCAGTGATTTGAGGTACAATGAGCAGTTCTTC
TRBJ2-7	.	once	TRBV25-1	CASSDSGGSRSYEQYF	TGTGCCAGCAGTGATTCCGGGGGTTCCCGCTCCTACGAGCAGTACTTC
TRBJ1-2	.	.	TRBV5-8	CASSLYQRGDYGYTF	TGTGCCAGCAGCTTGTATCAACGGGGCGACTATGGCTACACCTTC
TRBJ2-5	.	.	TRBV7-3	CASSLGTQETQYF	TGTGCCAGCAGCTTAGGGACCCAAGAGACCCAGTACTTC
TRBJ2-7	.	.	TRBV24-1	CATSDLLGGSRGLYEQYF	TGTGCCACCAGTGATTTGTTGGGGGGGTCCAGGGGGCTGTACGAGCAGTACTTC
TRBJ1-2	.	few	TRBV7-2	CASSVAVGGYTF	TGTGCCAGCAGCGTAGCGGTAGGTGGCTACACCTTC
TRBJ2-7	.	.	TRBV15	CATSRDRGVYEQYF	TGTGCCACCAGCAGAGATCGAGGGGTCTACGAGCAGTACTTC
TRBJ2-3	.	.	TRBV18	CASSRDPRPTDTQYF	TGTGCCAGCTCACGGGACCCCAGGCCCACAGATACGCAGTATTTT
TRBJ1-6	.	.	TRBV5-1	CARGGGRDNSPLHF	TGCGCCCGCGGGGGGGGCAGGGATAATTCACCCCTCCACTTT
TRBJ2-3	.	.	TRBV7-2	CASSHGKLSQYF	TGTGCCAGCAGCCACGGAAAACTCTCGCAGTATTTT
TRBJ2-2	.	.	TRBV5-1	CASSYEGNTGELFF	TGCGCCAGCAGTTACGAGGGAAACACCGGGGAGCTGTTTTTT
TRBJ2-3	.	once	TRBV27	CASSARPDWTDTQYF	TGTGCCAGCAGCGCCAGGCCGGACTGGACAGATACGCAGTATTTT
TRBJ1-1	.	once	TRBV5-1	CASSLGGNAGRSTEAFF	TGCGCCAGCAGCTTGGGGGGGAACGCCGGGAGGAGCACTGAAGCTTTCTTT
TRBJ2-7	TRBD1	.	TRBV5-1	CASSLGLTGGAYEQYF	TGCGCCAGCAGCTTGGGCCTAACAGGGGGCGCATACGAGCAGTACTTC
TRBJ1-1	.	.	TRBV12-3/TRBV12-4	CASSLGGNTEAFF	TGTGCCAGCAGTTTAGGGGGGAACACTGAAGCTTTCTTT
TRBJ1-1	TRBD1	.	TRBV6-5	CASSYSGTGESEAFF	TGTGCCAGCAGTTACTCGGGGACAGGGGAATCTGAAGCTTTCTTT
TRBJ1-1	.	.	TRBV11-3	CASRTGNTEAFF	TGTGCCAGCAGGACGGGGAACACTGAAGCTTTCTTT
TRBJ2-7	TRBD1	.	TRBV5-6	CASSLDRGYEQYF	TGTGCCAGCAGCTTAGACAGGGGCTACGAGCAGTACTTC
TRBJ1-5	TRBD1	.	TRBV28	CASSLGQGNRQPQHF	TGTGCCAGCAGTTTAGGACAGGGGAATCGTCAGCCCCAGCATTTT
TRBJ1-6	.	.	TRBV4-1	CASSQDERFSPLHF	TGCGCCAGCAGCCAAGATGAGAGGTTTTCACCCCTCCACTTT
TRBJ1-6	.	.	TRBV28	CASSTHRAGPYNSPLHF	TGTGCCAGCAGCACTCACAGGGCAGGGCCATATAATTCACCCCTCCACTTT
TRBJ1-2	.	.	TRBV21-1	CASSNHQTGHYGYTF	TGTGCCAGCAGCAATCATCAGACAGGACACTATGGCTACACCTTC
TRBJ2-7	TRBD2	.	TRBV7-2	CASSGTSGPYEQYF	TGTGCCAGCAGTGGGACTAGCGGACCCTACGAGCAGTACTTC
TRBJ2-3	TRBD2	.	TRBV9	CASSVATGGTDTQYF	TGTGCCAGCAGCGTAGCTACCGGGGGGACAGATACGCAGTATTTT
TRBJ2-3	.	few	TRBV19	CASSIGRADTQYF	TGTGCCAGTAGTATAGGGAGGGCAGATACGCAGTATTTT